This T cell receptor (beta chain) was retrieved from a study of T cells in localized non-small cell lung cancer. Germline assignment: CDR1 MNHNS and CDR2 SASEGT. This CDR3 has 15 amino acids. The trim removed 7 bases at V and 7 bases at J, leaving 8 bases unmatched. Data came from immunoSEQ multiplex PCR; TCRdb stores just in-frame clones and leaves some out. The sample records 30,000 to 35,000 clones, about 88% being singletons. Sequencing used peripheral blood, obtained before any cancer treatment. The receptor comes from an older female donor with stage I lung adenocarcinoma. V is TRBV6-1 and J is TRBJ2-2; 11 nucleotides agree with TRBD2. CDR3 in amino acids: CASTVAGGPVGELFF. The CDR3 region has the DNA TGTGCCAGCACTGTAGCGGGAGGGCCGGTCGGGGAGCTGTTTTTT.